This record covers a single T cell receptor (beta chain). The sample comes from a study of CD8 T cells in Susac syndrome. The CDR3 runs to 14 residues. Germline CDR1 reads MNHEY; CDR2 reads SMNVEV (reference sequence). The V gene lost 4 bases and the J gene lost 5 bases, with 11 bases spanning the gap. After extraction with the RNeasy kit, roughly 0.5 to 1 ug of the RNA was reverse transcribed using random hexamers. TCRdb ran MiXCR on the immunoSEQ multiplex PCR reads and lists one entry per CDR3 protein. The repertoire consists of approximately 270,000 distinct CDR3 sequences, with 93% occurring once and the leading ten covering less than 0.075%.

This TCR derives from a human donor with multiple sclerosis. Sequencing input: CD4+ T cells from PBMCs. The chain joins TRBV27 to TRBJ2-2; D unclear. CDR3 region: CASSSTLSTGELFF. The CDR3 DNA reads as TGTGCCAGCAGTTCGACCCTATCGACCGGGGAGCTGTTTTTT.